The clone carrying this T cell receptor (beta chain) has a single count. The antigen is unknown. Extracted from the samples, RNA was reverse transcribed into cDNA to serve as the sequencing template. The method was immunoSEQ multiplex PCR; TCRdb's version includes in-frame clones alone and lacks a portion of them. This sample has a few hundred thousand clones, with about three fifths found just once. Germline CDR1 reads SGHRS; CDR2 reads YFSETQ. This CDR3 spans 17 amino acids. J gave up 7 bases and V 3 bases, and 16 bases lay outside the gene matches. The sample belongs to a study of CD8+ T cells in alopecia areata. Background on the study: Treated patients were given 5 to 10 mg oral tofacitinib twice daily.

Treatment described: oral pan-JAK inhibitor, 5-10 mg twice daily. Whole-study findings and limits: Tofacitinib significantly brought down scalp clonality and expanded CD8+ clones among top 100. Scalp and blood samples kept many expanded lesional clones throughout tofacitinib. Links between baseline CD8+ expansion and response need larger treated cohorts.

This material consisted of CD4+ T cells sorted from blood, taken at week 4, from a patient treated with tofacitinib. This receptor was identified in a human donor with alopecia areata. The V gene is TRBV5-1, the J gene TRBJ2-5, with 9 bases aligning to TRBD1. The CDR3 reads CASSYSSRDRVPGTQYF. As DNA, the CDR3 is TGCGCCAGCAGCTACTCATCGCGGGACAGGGTTCCGGGGACCCAGTACTTC.